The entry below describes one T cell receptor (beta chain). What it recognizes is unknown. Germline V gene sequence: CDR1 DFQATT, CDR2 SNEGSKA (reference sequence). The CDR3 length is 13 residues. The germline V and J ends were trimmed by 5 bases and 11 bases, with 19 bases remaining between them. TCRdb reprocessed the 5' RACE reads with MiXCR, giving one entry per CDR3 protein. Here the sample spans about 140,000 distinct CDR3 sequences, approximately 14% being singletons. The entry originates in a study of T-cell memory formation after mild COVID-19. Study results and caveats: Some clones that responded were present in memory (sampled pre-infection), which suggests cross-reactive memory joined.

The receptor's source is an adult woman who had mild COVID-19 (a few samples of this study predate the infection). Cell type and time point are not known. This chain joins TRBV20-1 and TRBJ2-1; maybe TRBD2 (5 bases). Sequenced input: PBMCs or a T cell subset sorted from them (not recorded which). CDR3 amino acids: CSADSNEGSKQFF. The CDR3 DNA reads TGCAGTGCTGACTCTAATGAGGGTTCGAAGCAGTTCTTC.